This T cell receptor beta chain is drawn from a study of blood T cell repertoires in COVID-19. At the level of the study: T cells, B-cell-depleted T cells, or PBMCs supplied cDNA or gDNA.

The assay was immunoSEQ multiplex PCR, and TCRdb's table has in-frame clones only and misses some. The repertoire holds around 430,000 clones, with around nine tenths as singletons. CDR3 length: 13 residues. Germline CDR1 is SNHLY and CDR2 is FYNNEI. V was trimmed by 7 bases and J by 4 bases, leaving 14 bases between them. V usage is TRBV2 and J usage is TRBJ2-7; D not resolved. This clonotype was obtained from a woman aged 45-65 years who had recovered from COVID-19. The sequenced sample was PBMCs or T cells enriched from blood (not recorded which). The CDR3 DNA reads TGTGCCAGCACGCCGCGAGCCACTTACGAGCAGTACTTC. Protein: CASTPRATYEQYF.